The 31 T cell receptor beta chains presented below share a single source sample, sequenced in a study of shared clonotypes between healthy human individuals. The table came from immunoSEQ multiplex PCR; TCRdb's copy has only in-frame clones and leaves some out. Of roughly 2 million clones in the sample, roughly 94% were seen once. The sequencing sample was made of naive CD4+ T cells sorted from blood. Regarding subset: CD45RA+ positively selected. The source of these receptors is a man aged 18 to 29 in good health.

The rearrangement links TRBV4-1 to TRBJ2-7; TRBD2 matches 7 bases. CDR3 size: 14 residues. The junction had 5 bases not matched to a gene; V was cut back by 4 bases and J by 2 bases. Germline assignment: CDR1 MGHRA and CDR2 YSYEKL. The DNA for the CDR3 is TGCGCCAGCAGCCTAGCGGGTCCCCCCTACGAGCAGTACTTC. Translating it yields CASSLAGPPYEQYF.

The CDR3 is CASSSRTANSNQPQHF. CDR3 DNA sequence: TGTGCCAGCAGCTCTCGGACAGCTAATAGCAATCAGCCCCAGCATTTT. This sequence joins TRBV7-9 and TRBJ1-5, with a tentative D call TRBD1 (6 bases). The CDR3 is 16 residues long. The V gene's germline CDR1 is SEHNR and CDR2 FQNEAQ (reference sequence). The germline V and J ends were trimmed by 4 bases and 0 bases, with 13 bases remaining between them.

The CDR3: CAWSVLLRRAEYGYTF. CDR3 in DNA: TGTGCCTGGAGTGTACTATTAAGGAGGGCCGAATATGGCTACACCTTC. This sequence joins TRBV30 and TRBJ1-2; no definite D call. Trimming took off 0 bases at V and 5 bases at J, with 19 bases between the two ends. CDR3 size: 16 residues. Germline values: CDR1 GTSNPN, CDR2 SVGIG (reference sequence).

This clone was counted once. The V call is TRBV19, the J call TRBJ1-6; no reliable D call. Germline lookup yields CDR1 LNHDA and CDR2 SQIVND (reference sequence). V shed 5 bases and J shed 11 bases, with 13 bases lying between them. CDR3 length: 13 amino acids. CDR3 in amino acids: CASSSPTPAPLHF. The CDR3 nucleotides are TGTGCCAGTAGTTCACCGACTCCGGCACCCCTCCACTTT.

V usage is TRBV28 and J usage is TRBJ1-3; 7 bases map to TRBD1. With 4 bases clipped from V and 16 bases from J, the junction kept 7 bases outside the gene matches. Germline-derived CDR1 and CDR2 are MDHEN and SYDVKM. This CDR3 has 11 amino acids. The CDR3 bases are TGTGCCAGCAGTTCCAACAGGGGCTTCTATTTT. It translates to CASSSNRGFYF.

J is TRBJ2-3 and V is TRBV6-5; D is possibly TRBD2 (5 bases). The CDR3 runs to 16 residues. V shed 4 bases and J shed 0 bases, with 14 bases lying between them. Germline CDR1 and CDR2: MNHEY and SVGAGI. CDR3 in DNA: TGTGCCAGCAGTTCCCTGGCGGGTACTAGCACAGATACGCAGTATTTT. This encodes CASSSLAGTSTDTQYF.

The rearrangement joins TRBV18 to TRBJ2-5; the D gene is possibly TRBD2 (5 bases). Germline lookup yields CDR1 KGHSH and CDR2 LQKENI. The CDR3 consists of 13 residues. V dropped 1 base and J dropped 5 bases, with 8 bases sitting between them. The CDR3 bases are TGTGCCAGCTCACCACACGAGCGGGAGACCCAGTACTTC. Translated: CASSPHERETQYF.

This chain joins TRBV11-1 and TRBJ1-2, with D uncertain. This CDR3 contains 14 residues. The germline V gene has CDR1 SGHAT and CDR2 FQDESV (reference sequence). Trimming took off 1 base at V and 2 bases at J, with 8 bases between the two ends. This CDR3 is CASSLDGKNYGYTF. CDR3 in DNA: TGTGCCAGCAGCTTAGATGGGAAGAACTATGGCTACACCTTC.

The CDR3 coding sequence is TGTGCCAGCAGCCGAACTCGCGGGGGTATCGGGGAGCTGTTTTTT. Its protein product is CASSRTRGGIGELFF. The chain recombines TRBV7-3 with TRBJ2-2; the match to TRBD2 covers 7 bases. CDR1 and CDR2 (germline): SGHTA, FQGTGA. CDR3 size: 15 residues. Trimming at V came to 5 bases and at J to 7 bases, leaving 10 bases not matched to a gene.

CDR3 region: CASSLDPGQLSEQYF. The CDR3 nucleotides are TGTGCCAGCAGCTTAGACCCGGGACAACTGTCTGAGCAGTACTTC. V and J are TRBV11-2 and TRBJ2-7, with D possibly TRBD1 on 6 matching bases. The CDR3 spans 15 residues. Germline V CDR1 and CDR2: SGHAT, FQNNGV. V lost 0 bases and J 7 bases, leaving 16 bases between the germline ends.

The V and J genes are TRBV5-1 and TRBJ2-1, with TRBD1 matching 10 bases. Germline V gene lookup returns CDR1 SGHRS and CDR2 YFSETQ. The CDR3 extends over 15 amino acids. V dropped 4 bases and J dropped 9; count of bases not matched to a gene: 10. CDR3 region: CASSNRDRGTGEQFF. CDR3 nucleotides: TGCGCCAGCAGCAACCGGGACAGGGGCACGGGTGAGCAGTTCTTC.

V is TRBV6-6 and J is TRBJ1-3; D gene unclear. CDR3 length: 14 amino acids. V was clipped by 7 bases and J by 0 bases, with 10 bases between them. Germline V gene lookup returns CDR1 MNHNY and CDR2 SVGAGI (reference sequence). The CDR3 DNA follows: TGTGCCAGCACCCCACAACTCTCTGGAAACACCATATATTTT. Its translation: CASTPQLSGNTIYF.

The count of this clone is one. The V call is TRBV6-1, the J call TRBJ1-3, with D unresolved. The CDR3 has 15 residues. V was clipped by 2 bases and J by 1 base, with 9 bases between them. Germline values: CDR1 MNHNS, CDR2 SASEGT. CDR3 sequence (DNA): TGTGCCAGCAGTGAATCGATACCTTCTGGAAACACCATATATTTT. Translated: CASSESIPSGNTIYF.

The count of this clone is one. The chain couples TRBV5-1 to TRBJ2-2; the match to TRBD1 covers 11 bases. The CDR3 contains 15 residues. Germline CDR1 is SGHRS and CDR2 is YFSETQ. With 4 bases clipped from V and 4 bases from J, the junction kept 3 bases outside the gene matches. The CDR3 loop is CASSLGTGGTGELFF. The CDR3 region has the DNA TGCGCCAGCAGCCTCGGGACAGGGGGCACCGGGGAGCTGTTTTTT.

The gene calls are TRBV29-1 and TRBJ1-1, with 10 nucleotides matching TRBD1. Losses at the gene ends were 5 bases for V and 0 bases for J; bases not matched to a gene: 3. The germline V gene encodes CDR1 SQVTM and CDR2 ANQGSEA. The CDR3 totals 14 residues. As DNA, the CDR3 is TGCAGCGTTCCGGGACAGGGGATGAACACTGAAGCTTTCTTT. Translated: CSVPGQGMNTEAFF.

This clone was seen just once. The chain is built from TRBV28 and TRBJ2-6; 7 bases fit TRBD1. Germline loops: CDR1 MDHEN, CDR2 SYDVKM. CDR3 size: 17 residues. J gave up 1 base and V 3 bases, and 6 bases lay outside the gene matches. Written as DNA, the CDR3 is TGTGCCAGCAGTTTCCCCGACAGGGAATCTGGGGCCAACGTCCTGACTTTC. Protein product: CASSFPDRESGANVLTF. Looking up the rest from reference TRBV28 and TRBJ2-6 gives the full variable domain: DVKVTQSSRYLVKRTGEKVFLECVQDMDHENMFWYRQDPGLGLRLIYFSYDVKMKEKGDIPEGYSVSREKKERFSLILESASTNQTSMYLCASSFPDRESGANVLTFGAGSRLTVL.

Comment on this clone: Other nucleotide sequences in the sample specify the same CDR3. The rearrangement links TRBV18 to TRBJ2-5; 8 bases are shared with TRBD2. Germline loops: CDR1 KGHSH, CDR2 LQKENI. This CDR3 is built from 14 residues. Trimming took 0 bases from V and 5 from J; bases not matched to a gene: 2. The CDR3 spells CASSPPPGGETQYF. CDR3 DNA: TGTGCCAGCTCACCACCCCCGGGGGGGGAGACCCAGTACTTC.

Worth noting for this clone: At the DNA level, this CDR3 is encoded by other sequences in the same sample as well. The V and J genes are TRBV5-1 and TRBJ2-3; D tentatively reads TRBD1 or TRBD2 (6 bases each). The CDR3 spans 14 residues. Per germline, CDR1 SGHRS and CDR2 YFSETQ. The V end lost 2 bases, the J end lost 2 bases, and 9 bases lay between the germline ends. Here the CDR3 reads CASSLGGSTDTQYF. The CDR3 coding sequence is TGCGCCAGCAGCTTAGGGGGGTCCACAGATACGCAGTATTTT.

The chain uses TRBV5-6 and TRBJ2-7; unclear D gene. Germline CDR1 reads SGHDT; CDR2 reads YYEEEE. Between the trimmed V and J ends, which lost 5 bases and 0 bases, there was a span of 12 bases. The CDR3 covers 14 residues. Here the CDR3 reads CASRLVSSSYEQYF. The CDR3 DNA reads TGTGCCAGCAGGCTTGTGTCAAGCTCCTACGAGCAGTACTTC.

The chain employs TRBV28 and TRBJ2-6; D is undetermined. The CDR3 has 15 amino acids. Trimming took 3 bases from V and 1 from J, leaving 7 bases between them. In germline, CDR1 is MDHEN, CDR2 SYDVKM. CDR3 DNA sequence: TGTGCCAGCAGTTTTTTACTATCTGGGGCCAACGTCCTGACTTTC. This codes for CASSFLLSGANVLTF.

This sequence joins TRBV7-2 and TRBJ1-3; D is unresolved. The V gene's germline CDR1 is SGHTA and CDR2 FQGNSA. V shed 5 bases and J shed 2 bases, with 13 bases lying between them. CDR3 length: 15 amino acids. CDR3 in DNA: TGTGCCAGCAGCCTTTACGTCCAGACTGGAAACACCATATATTTT. This gives the protein CASSLYVQTGNTIYF.

About this clone: The same CDR3 can be traced to other DNA sequences in this sample. The chain recombines TRBV6-6 with TRBJ1-2; D remains ambiguous. Looked up from germline, CDR1 is MNHNY and CDR2 is SVGAGI (reference sequence). There are 10 residues in the CDR3. V lost 4 bases to trimming and J lost 5 bases, with 2 bases between them. The CDR3 nucleotides read TGTGCCAGCAGTTCTTATGGCTACACCTTC. Translating gives CASSSYGYTF.

The chain uses TRBV28 and TRBJ2-5, with 7 bases that match TRBD2. The germline V gene encodes CDR1 MDHEN and CDR2 SYDVKM. The CDR3 length is 13 residues. V was pared by 5 bases and J by 4 bases, with 4 bases of the junction left unmatched. DNA of the CDR3: TGTGCCAGCAGTCCGAGCGGGATAGAGACCCAGTACTTC. This encodes CASSPSGIETQYF.

Notes on this clone: Other DNA sequences from this sample encode an identical CDR3 as well. The rearrangement uses TRBV5-1 and TRBJ1-6, with unresolved D. This CDR3 contains 13 residues. Germline V gene sequence: CDR1 SGHRS, CDR2 YFSETQ. With 4 bases removed from V and 8 bases from J, the gap between germline ends came to 10 bases. CDR3 nucleotide sequence: TGCGCCAGCAGCCTGGTCTCGGATTCACCCCTCCACTTT. This sequence encodes CASSLVSDSPLHF. Based on the CDR3 plus reference TRBV5-1 and TRBJ1-6, the full variable domain is KAGVTQTPRYLIKTRGQQVTLSCSPISGHRSVSWYQQTPGQGLQFLFEYFSETQRNKGNFPGRFSGRQFSNSRSEMNVSTLELGDSALYLCASSLVSDSPLHFGNGTRLTVT.

The chain is built from TRBV7-9 and TRBJ1-1, with 8 bases lining up with TRBD1. V gave up 7 bases and J gave up 1 base; unmatched junction bases: 8. Germline values: CDR1 SEHNR, CDR2 FQNEAQ (reference sequence). The CDR3 loop spans 15 amino acids. CDR3 loop: CASTEKGQANTEAFF. In DNA, the CDR3 is TGTGCCAGCACGGAGAAGGGACAGGCGAACACTGAAGCTTTCTTT.

As regards this clone: Other nucleotide sequences from this sample produce the same CDR3. V usage is TRBV6-1 and J usage is TRBJ1-1; no reliable D call. Trimming removed 5 bases from V and 0 bases from J, with 7 bases in between. Germline-derived CDR1 and CDR2 are MNHNS and SASEGT. The CDR3 length is 13 residues. CDR3 DNA sequence: TGTGCCAGCAGTCCCAGGTTGAACACTGAAGCTTTCTTT. As protein: CASSPRLNTEAFF.

The CDR3 coding sequence is TGCGCCAGCAGCTTGGAGGTCGGGAACAATGAGCAGTTCTTC. Residues: CASSLEVGNNEQFF. The chain couples TRBV5-1 to TRBJ2-1, with a weak D call TRBD2 (5 bases). This CDR3 contains 14 residues. In germline, CDR1 is SGHRS, CDR2 YFSETQ. Trimming stripped 0 bases from V and 5 bases from J, with 9 bases between.

The chain employs TRBV30 and TRBJ1-2; 7 nucleotides match TRBD1. The CDR3 sequence is 15 residues long. Germline lookup yields CDR1 GTSNPN and CDR2 SVGIG (reference sequence). J was trimmed by 3 bases and V by 1 base; bases with no gene match: 8. The CDR3 nucleotides are TGTGCCTGGAGTGAGTTAGGGGGCGCTGACTATGGCTACACCTTC. Translated, it gives CAWSELGGADYGYTF. Looking up the rest from reference TRBV30 and TRBJ1-2 gives the full variable domain: SQTIHQWPATLVQPVGSPLSLECTVEGTSNPNLYWYRQAAGRGLQLLFYSVGIGQISSEVPQNLSASRPQDRQFILSSKKLLLSDSGFYLCAWSELGGADYGYTFGSGTRLTVV.

In this sample, this clone turned up once. V gene TRBV30 combines with J gene TRBJ1-2; D not resolved. The V gene lost 0 bases and the J gene lost 8 bases, with 10 bases spanning the gap. This CDR3 is 12 amino acids long. Germline loops: CDR1 GTSNPN, CDR2 SVGIG (reference sequence). This CDR3 is CAWSVGPGGYTF. The DNA for the CDR3 is TGTGCCTGGAGTGTTGGTCCTGGGGGCTACACCTTC.

This chain links TRBV10-2 with TRBJ2-1; D not certain. The CDR3 sequence is 11 residues long. Trimming pared 4 bases from V and 9 bases from J, leaving 7 bases between. CDR1 is WSHSY and CDR2 is SAAADI in the germline V gene. The CDR3 nucleotides are TGCGCCAGCAGTGTGGGCACTGAGCAGTTCTTC. It is translated as CASSVGTEQFF.

This clone has a single count. The same CDR3 is also encoded by other DNA sequences in this sample. The CDR3 region is CASSQDRGYEQYF. The CDR3 nucleotides read TGTGCCAGCAGCCAGGACAGGGGGTACGAGCAGTACTTC. V gene TRBV14 combines with J gene TRBJ2-7; 10 nucleotides line up with TRBD1. This CDR3 comprises 13 residues. Trimming removed 3 bases from V and 4 bases from J; junction bases left unmatched: 0. The V gene's germline CDR1 is SGHDN and CDR2 FVKESK.